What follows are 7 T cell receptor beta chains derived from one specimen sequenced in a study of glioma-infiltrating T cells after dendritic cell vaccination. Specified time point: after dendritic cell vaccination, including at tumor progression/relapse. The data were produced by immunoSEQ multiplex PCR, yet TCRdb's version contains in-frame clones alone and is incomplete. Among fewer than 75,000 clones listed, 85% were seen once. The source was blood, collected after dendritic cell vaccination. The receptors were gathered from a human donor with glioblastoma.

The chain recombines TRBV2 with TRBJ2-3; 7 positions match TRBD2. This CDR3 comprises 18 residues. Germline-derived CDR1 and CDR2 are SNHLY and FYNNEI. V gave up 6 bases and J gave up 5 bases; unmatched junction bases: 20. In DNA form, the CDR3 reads TGTGCCAGCAGACAAAGGGGAGGGGACCTACGAGATGAAGATACGCAGTATTTT. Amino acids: CASRQRGGDLRDEDTQYF.

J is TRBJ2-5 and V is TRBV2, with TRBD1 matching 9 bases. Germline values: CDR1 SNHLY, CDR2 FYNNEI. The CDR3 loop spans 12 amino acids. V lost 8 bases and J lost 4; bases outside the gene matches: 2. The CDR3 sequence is CASQDRGETQYF. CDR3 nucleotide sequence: TGTGCCAGCCAGGACAGGGGAGAGACCCAGTACTTC.

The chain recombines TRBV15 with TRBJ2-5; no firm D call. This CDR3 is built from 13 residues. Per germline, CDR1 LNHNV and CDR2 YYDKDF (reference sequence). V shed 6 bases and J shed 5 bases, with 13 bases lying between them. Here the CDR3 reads CATRISVEETQYF. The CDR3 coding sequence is TGTGCCACCAGGATCAGCGTCGAGGAGACCCAGTACTTC.

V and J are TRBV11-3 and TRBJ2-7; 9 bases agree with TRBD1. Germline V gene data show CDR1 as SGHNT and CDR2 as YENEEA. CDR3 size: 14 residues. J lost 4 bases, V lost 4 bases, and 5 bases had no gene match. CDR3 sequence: CASSSRDRAYEQYF. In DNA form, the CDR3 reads TGTGCCAGCAGCTCCCGGGACAGGGCATACGAGCAGTACTTC.

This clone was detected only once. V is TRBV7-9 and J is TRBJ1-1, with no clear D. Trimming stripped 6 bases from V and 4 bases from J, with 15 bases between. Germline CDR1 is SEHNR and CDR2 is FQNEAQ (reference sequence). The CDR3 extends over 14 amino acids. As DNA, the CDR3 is TGTGCCAGCAGTCGGGGAGGAATAGTCACTGAAGCTTTCTTT. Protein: CASSRGGIVTEAFF. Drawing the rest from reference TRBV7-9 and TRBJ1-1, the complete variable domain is DTGVSQNPRHKITKRGQNVTFRCDPISEHNRLYWYRQTLGQGPEFLTYFQNEAQLEKSRLLSDRFSAERPKGSFSTLEIQRTEQGDSAMYLCASSRGGIVTEAFFGQGTRLTVV.

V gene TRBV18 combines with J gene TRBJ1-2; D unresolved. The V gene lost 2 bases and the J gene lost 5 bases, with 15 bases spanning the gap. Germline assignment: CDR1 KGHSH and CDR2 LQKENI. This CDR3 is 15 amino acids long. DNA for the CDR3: TGTGCCAGCTCACCAAACGGGGTGGCCTTATATGGCTACACCTTC. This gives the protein CASSPNGVALYGYTF.

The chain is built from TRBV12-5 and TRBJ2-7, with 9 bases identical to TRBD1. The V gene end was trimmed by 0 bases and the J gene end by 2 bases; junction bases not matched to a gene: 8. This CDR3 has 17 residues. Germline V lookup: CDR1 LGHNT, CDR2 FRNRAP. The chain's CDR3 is CASGLVIGTGSTYEQYF. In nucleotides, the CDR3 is TGTGCTAGTGGTTTGGTAATTGGGACAGGGAGTACCTACGAGCAGTACTTC.